This TCR beta chain was captured by sequencing in a study of OX40 agonist ivuxolimab in advanced cancers. The protocol was immunoSEQ multiplex PCR, while the TCRdb copy is restricted to in-frame clones and leaves out a portion. The sample consists of approximately 59,000 clones, 75% to 90% of them appearing once. Note on this clone: Its antigen is undetermined.

Study-level points and caveats: Clonal expansion by week 6 occurred in CD4+ and CD8+ blood T cells (at 0.1 to 3.0 mg/kg).

Germline V lookup: CDR1 SGHRS, CDR2 YFSETQ. V lost 4 bases, J lost 3 bases, and 3 bases stayed unmatched. The CDR3 totals 14 residues. The V gene is TRBV5-1, the J gene TRBJ2-3, with 9 nucleotides matching TRBD1. This receptor was identified in an adult with an advanced solid tumor such as melanoma, head and neck, liver or kidney cancer. Sequenced here: CD4+ or CD8+ T cells sorted from blood, sampled in a trial of the OX40 agonist ivuxolimab. CDR3 sequence reads: CASSIGQGTDTQYF. The CDR3 DNA follows: TGCGCCAGCAGCATTGGACAGGGGACAGATACGCAGTATTTT.